A single T cell receptor (beta chain) is shown here with its context. This sample was included in a study of control samples from healthy donors and cancer patients. Sequencing used immunoSEQ multiplex PCR; TCRdb keeps in-frame clones, though not all of them. This table has more than 100,000 clones, roughly 90% appearing once. The CDR3 runs to 15 residues. Germline V gene sequence: CDR1 MNHEY, CDR2 SMNVEV (reference sequence). The V gene end was trimmed by 6 bases and the J gene end by 5 bases; junction bases not matched to a gene: 11. Material for sequencing was blood. The chain carries TRBV27 and TRBJ2-7, with 9 positions matching TRBD1. The clonotype originates from a man between 18 and 29 years old in good health. Here the CDR3 reads CASRTTRDRDHEQYF. CDR3 coding DNA: TGTGCCAGCAGGACCACCCGGGACAGGGACCACGAGCAGTACTTC.